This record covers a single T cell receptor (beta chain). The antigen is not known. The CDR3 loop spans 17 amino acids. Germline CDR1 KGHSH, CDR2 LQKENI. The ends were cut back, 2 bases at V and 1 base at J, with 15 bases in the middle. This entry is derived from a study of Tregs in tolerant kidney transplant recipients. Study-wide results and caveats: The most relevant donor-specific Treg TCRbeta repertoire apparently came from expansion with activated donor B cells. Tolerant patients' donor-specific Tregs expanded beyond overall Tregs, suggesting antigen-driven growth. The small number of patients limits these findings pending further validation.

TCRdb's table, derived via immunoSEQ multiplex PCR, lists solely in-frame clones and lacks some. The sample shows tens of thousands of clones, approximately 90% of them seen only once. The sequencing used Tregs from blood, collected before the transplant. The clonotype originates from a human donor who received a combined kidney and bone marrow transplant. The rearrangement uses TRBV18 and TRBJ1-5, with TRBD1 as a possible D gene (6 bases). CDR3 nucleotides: TGTGCCAGCTCACCAAAATACAGGGCGATCAGCAATCAGCCCCAGCATTTT. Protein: CASSPKYRAISNQPQHF.